Listed here is a single T cell receptor beta chain. The data stem from a study of blood T cell repertoires in COVID-19. On the study more broadly: Acute-phase and convalescent COVID-19 samples originated in the United States, Italy and Spain.

Participant-given clinical history determined each cohort assignment. Study processing details: Estimated nucleated cell counts came from reference gene primer amplification. Only in-frame clones appear in the TCRdb table, and some are missing; sequencing was by immunoSEQ multiplex PCR. V and J calls and clone size are given by that table; D and trimming were obtained from the DNA. In the table there are 300,000 to 400,000 clones, approximately 90% of which are singletons. Between the trimmed V and J ends, which lost 2 bases and 8 bases, there was a span of 10 bases. Germline V lookup: CDR1 MGHRA, CDR2 YSYEKL. The CDR3 spans 13 residues.

Material for sequencing was PBMCs or T cells enriched from blood (not recorded which). This sequence joins TRBV4-1 and TRBJ2-1, with TRBD1 as a possible D gene (6 bases). This TCR was sampled from a woman in her 30s with acute COVID-19. The CDR3 DNA sequence: TGCGCCAGCAGCCAACACGACAGGTATGAGCAGTTCTTC. It encodes CASSQHDRYEQFF.